This T cell receptor beta chain was profiled in a study of blood T cell repertoires in COVID-19. The germline V gene has CDR1 GTSNPN and CDR2 SVGIG (reference sequence). J was trimmed by 6 bases and V by 3 bases; bases with no gene match: 6. The CDR3 has 14 residues. Participant age was roughly 18 to 95 years, and participants resided in around 24 US areas. Cohort 3 recovery required two negative PCRs, clearance, or symptom resolution. Original methodology: Nucleated cell counts were estimated from reference gene primer amplification. Repertoires were generated with immunoSEQ multiplex PCR, while TCRdb's copy carries only in-frame clones and drops some. Clone size and the V and J calls come from that table; the DNA yielded D and trimming. Among 350,000 to 400,000 clones, more than 75% were seen once, and the ten largest hold more than 1%.

The chain has TRBV30 and TRBJ2-5; TRBD1 matches 11 bases. The sequence was collected from a woman under 30 who had recovered from COVID-19. Sample: PBMCs or T cells enriched from blood (not recorded which). The CDR3 loop reads CAWRGTGGLKTQYF. CDR3 nucleotides: TGTGCCTGGAGGGGGACAGGGGGGTTGAAGACCCAGTACTTC.